This section outlines one T cell receptor beta chain sequence together with its context. The antigen is not known. This sample stems from a study of blood T cells in healthy people across ages. Study-wide results and caveats: Long-lived donors exceeded aged donors in naive CD4+ cells and diversity.

Trimming removed 3 bases from V and 5 bases from J; junction bases left unmatched: 3. CDR1 and CDR2 (germline): SEHNR, FQNEAQ (reference sequence). This CDR3 region has 13 residues. The use of a sample-barcoded 5' primer and a J-beta primer mix characterized a second PCR of roughly 6 to 11 cycles. TCRdb reanalysed the 5' RACE reads using MiXCR and keeps one entry per CDR3 protein. The data contain about a million distinct CDR3 sequences, around two fifths of them seen just once; the ten biggest clones take up around 13%. The sequenced material came from blood. This TCR was recovered from a man aged 18-30 years in good health. This chain connects TRBV7-9 to TRBJ1-1, with 7 bases that match TRBD1. The CDR3 here is CASSFTGVTEAFF. The CDR3 DNA reads as TGTGCCAGCAGCTTTACAGGGGTGACTGAAGCTTTCTTT.